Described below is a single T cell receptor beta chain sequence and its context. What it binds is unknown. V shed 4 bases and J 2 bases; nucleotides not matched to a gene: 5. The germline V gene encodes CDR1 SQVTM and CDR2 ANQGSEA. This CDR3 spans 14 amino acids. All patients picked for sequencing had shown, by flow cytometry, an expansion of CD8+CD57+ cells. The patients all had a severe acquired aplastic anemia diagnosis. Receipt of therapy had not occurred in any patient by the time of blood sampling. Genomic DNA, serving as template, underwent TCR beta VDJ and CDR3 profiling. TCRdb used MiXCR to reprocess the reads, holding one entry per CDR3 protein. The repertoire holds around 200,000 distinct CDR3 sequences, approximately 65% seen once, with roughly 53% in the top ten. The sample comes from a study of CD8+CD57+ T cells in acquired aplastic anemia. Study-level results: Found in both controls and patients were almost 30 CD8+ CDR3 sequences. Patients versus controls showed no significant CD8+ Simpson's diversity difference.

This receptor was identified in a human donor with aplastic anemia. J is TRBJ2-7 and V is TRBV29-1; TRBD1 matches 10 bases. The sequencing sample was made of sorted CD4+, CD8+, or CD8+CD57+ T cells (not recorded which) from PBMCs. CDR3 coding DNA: TGCAGCGTTGCTGGACAGGGGGTAACCTACGAGCAGTACTTC. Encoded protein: CSVAGQGVTYEQYF.